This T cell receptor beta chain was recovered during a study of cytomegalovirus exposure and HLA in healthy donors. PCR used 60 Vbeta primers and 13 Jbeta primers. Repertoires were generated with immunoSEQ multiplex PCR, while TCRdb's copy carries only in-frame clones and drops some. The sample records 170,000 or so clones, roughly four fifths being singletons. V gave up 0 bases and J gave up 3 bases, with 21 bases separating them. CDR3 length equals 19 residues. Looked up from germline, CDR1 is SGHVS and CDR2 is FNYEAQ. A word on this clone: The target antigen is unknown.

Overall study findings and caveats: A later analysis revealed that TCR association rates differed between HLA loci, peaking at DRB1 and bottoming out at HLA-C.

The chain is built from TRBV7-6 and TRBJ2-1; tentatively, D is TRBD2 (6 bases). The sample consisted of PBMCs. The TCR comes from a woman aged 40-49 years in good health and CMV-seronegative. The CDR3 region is CASSLAIQPGGRDYNEQFF. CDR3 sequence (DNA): TGTGCCAGCAGCTTAGCCATCCAACCTGGGGGGAGAGACTACAATGAGCAGTTCTTC.